This T cell receptor (beta chain) was captured in a study of cytomegalovirus exposure and HLA in healthy donors. Study-wide results and limits: In a later analysis, compared with equally common non-associated chains, HLA-associated beta chains were more expanded.

These donors counted as nominally healthy when sampled, but unrecorded immune exposures were likely. V lost 0 bases and J 0 bases, leaving 9 bases between the germline ends. This CDR3 region has 17 residues. CDR1 and CDR2 from the germline V gene are LGHNA and YSLEER. Of note for this clone: Antigen: not known.

Vbeta (60) and Jbeta (13) primers were used in the PCR. Profiled with immunoSEQ multiplex PCR; TCRdb holds only in-frame clones, not every one. The top ten hold about 2% of the sample, which has 200,000 to 300,000 clones, approximately 84% seen once. This TCR was sampled from a woman aged 40 to 55 in good health and CMV-seropositive. Material: PBMCs. This rearrangement joins TRBV4-3 to TRBJ2-6; D unresolved. CDR3 bases: TGCGCCAGCAGCCAAGATTCCCCCTTCTCTGGGGCCAACGTCCTGACTTTC. The encoded protein is CASSQDSPFSGANVLTF.